This TCR beta chain was sequenced during a study of a mutant IDH1 vaccine in newly diagnosed glioma. As for the study in general: Patients had received radiotherapy, temozolomide, or both previously, most receiving both.

A word on this clone: The antigen remains unidentified.

The germline V gene has CDR1 WNHNN and CDR2 SYGVQD (reference sequence). With 0 bases clipped from V and 4 bases from J, the junction kept 12 bases outside the gene matches. The CDR3 extends over 19 amino acids. Repertoires were generated with immunoSEQ multiplex PCR, while TCRdb's copy carries only in-frame clones and drops some. The repertoire has tens of thousands of clones, approximately 83% of them found once; the top ten carry over 1.5%. Time point here: week 5, during vaccination. The study gave 300 ug of mutant IDH1 20-mer peptide per vaccine dose, with topical imiquimod. New WHO grade 3 or 4 IDH1-mutant, ATRX-lost astrocytomas were present in all donors.

Here the sequenced sample was PBMCs, taken from a glioma patient whose treatment included an IDH1 peptide vaccine. This TCR was sampled from a man in his forties with glioma. The V call is TRBV10-1, the J call TRBJ2-1; TRBD2 matches at 10 bases. In nucleotides, the CDR3 is TGCGCCAGCAGTGAGTCGGGCCTAGCGGGGGAGGAGGTTTACAATGAGCAGTTCTTC. Translation: CASSESGLAGEEVYNEQFF.